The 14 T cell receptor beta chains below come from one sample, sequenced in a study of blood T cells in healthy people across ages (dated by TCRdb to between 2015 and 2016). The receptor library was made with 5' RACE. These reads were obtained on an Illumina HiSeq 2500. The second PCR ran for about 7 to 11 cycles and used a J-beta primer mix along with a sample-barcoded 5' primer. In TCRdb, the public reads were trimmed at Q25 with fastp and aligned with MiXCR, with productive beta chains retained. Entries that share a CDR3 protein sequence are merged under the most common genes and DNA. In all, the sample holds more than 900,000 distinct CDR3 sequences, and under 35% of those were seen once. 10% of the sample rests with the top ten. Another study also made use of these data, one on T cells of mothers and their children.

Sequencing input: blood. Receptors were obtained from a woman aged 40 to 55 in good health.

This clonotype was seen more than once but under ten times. This CDR3 reads CASSPGGWYMNTEAFF. CDR3 bases: TGTGCCAGCAGCCCAGGGGGTTGGTACATGAACACTGAAGCTTTCTTT. V is TRBV7-2 and J is TRBJ1-1; TRBD1 matches at 7 bases. The germline V gene encodes CDR1 SGHTA and CDR2 FQGNSA. CDR3 length: 16 residues. V lost 5 bases and J lost 0; bases outside the gene matches: 9. The full variable domain, with the rest looked up from reference TRBV7-2 and TRBJ1-1, is GAGVSQSPSNKVTEKGKDVELRCDPISGHTALYWYRQSLGQGLEFLIYFQGNSAPDKSGLPSDRFSAERTGGSVSTLTIQRTQQEDSAVYLCASSPGGWYMNTEAFFGQGTRLTVV.

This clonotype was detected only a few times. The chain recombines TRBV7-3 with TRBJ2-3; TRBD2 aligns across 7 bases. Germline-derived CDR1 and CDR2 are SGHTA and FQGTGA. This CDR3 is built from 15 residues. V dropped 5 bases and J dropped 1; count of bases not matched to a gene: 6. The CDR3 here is CASSQMGGGTDTQYF. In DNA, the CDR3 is TGTGCCAGCAGCCAGATGGGGGGGGGCACAGATACGCAGTATTTT.

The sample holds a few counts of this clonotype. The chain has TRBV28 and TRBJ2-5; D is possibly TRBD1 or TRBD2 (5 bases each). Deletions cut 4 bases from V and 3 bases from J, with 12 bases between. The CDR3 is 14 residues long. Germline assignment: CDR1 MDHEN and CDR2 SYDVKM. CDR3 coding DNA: TGTGCCAGCAGTTACCCGAGAGGGGAAGAGACCCAGTACTTC. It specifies CASSYPRGEETQYF.

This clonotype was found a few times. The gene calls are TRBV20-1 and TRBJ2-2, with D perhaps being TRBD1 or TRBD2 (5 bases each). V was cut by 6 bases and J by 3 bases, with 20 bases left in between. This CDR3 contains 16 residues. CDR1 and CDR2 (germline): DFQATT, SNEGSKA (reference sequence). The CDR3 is CSAPPVTGRDTGELFF. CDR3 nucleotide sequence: TGCAGTGCCCCACCGGTCACGGGACGGGACACCGGGGAGCTGTTTTTT.

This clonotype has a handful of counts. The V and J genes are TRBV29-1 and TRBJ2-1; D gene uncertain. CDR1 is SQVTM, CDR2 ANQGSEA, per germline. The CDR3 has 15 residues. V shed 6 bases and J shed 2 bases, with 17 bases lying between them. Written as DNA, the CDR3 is TGCAGCGTCGCACAACCCGGGTTGGCCTACAATGAGCAGTTCTTC. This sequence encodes CSVAQPGLAYNEQFF.

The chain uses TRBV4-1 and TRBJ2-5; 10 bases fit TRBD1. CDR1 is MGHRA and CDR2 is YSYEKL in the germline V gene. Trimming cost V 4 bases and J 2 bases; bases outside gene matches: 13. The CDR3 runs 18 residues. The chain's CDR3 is CASSRSTGGPPSQETQYF. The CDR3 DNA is TGCGCCAGCAGCCGTTCGACAGGGGGCCCACCTTCGCAAGAGACCCAGTACTTC.

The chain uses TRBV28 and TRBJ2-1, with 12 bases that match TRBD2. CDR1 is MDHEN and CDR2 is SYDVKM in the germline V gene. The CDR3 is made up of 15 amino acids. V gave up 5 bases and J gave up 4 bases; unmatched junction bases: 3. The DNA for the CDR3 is TGTGCCAGCAGTCCCGGGACTAGCGGGTACAATGAGCAGTTCTTC. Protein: CASSPGTSGYNEQFF.

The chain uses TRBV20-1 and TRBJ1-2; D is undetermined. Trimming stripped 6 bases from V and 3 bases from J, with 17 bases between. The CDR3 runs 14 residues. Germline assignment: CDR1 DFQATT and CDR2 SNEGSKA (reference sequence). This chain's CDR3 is CSAIEGRPDYGYTF. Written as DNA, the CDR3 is TGCAGTGCCATAGAAGGACGGCCCGACTATGGCTACACCTTC.

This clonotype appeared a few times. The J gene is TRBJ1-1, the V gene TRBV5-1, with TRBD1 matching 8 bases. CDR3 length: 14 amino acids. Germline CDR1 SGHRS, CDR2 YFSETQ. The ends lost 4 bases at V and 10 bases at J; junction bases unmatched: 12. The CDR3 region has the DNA TGCGCCAGCAGCCCGACCACAGGGGGTCGTGGAGCTTTCTTT. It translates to CASSPTTGGRGAFF.

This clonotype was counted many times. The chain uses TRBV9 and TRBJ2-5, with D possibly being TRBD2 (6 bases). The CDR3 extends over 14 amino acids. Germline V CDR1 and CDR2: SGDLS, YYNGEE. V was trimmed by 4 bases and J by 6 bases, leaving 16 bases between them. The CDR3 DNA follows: TGTGCCAGCAGCCCTCCCAGGCGGGAAAAGACCCAGTACTTC. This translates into CASSPPRREKTQYF.

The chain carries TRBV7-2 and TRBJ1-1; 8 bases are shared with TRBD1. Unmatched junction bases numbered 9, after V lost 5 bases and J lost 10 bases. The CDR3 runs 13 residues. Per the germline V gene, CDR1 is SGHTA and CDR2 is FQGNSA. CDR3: CASSANRGDRAFF. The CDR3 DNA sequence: TGTGCCAGCAGCGCCAACAGGGGGGATCGAGCTTTCTTT. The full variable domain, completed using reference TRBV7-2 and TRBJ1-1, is GAGVSQSPSNKVTEKGKDVELRCDPISGHTALYWYRQSLGQGLEFLIYFQGNSAPDKSGLPSDRFSAERTGGSVSTLTIQRTQQEDSAVYLCASSANRGDRAFFGQGTRLTVV.

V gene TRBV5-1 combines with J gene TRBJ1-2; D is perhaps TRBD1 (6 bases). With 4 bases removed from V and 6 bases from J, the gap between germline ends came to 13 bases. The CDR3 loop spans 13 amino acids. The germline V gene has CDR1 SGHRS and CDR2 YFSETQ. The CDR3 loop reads CASSQIGGNGYTF. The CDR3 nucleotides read TGCGCCAGCAGCCAGATAGGGGGTAATGGCTACACCTTC.

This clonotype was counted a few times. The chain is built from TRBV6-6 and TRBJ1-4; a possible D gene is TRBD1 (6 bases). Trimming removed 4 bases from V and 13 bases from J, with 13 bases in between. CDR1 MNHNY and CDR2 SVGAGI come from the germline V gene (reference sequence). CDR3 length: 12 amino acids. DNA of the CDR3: TGTGCCAGCAGTTCAGGGGCTCTCATACTGTTTTTT. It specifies CASSSGALILFF.

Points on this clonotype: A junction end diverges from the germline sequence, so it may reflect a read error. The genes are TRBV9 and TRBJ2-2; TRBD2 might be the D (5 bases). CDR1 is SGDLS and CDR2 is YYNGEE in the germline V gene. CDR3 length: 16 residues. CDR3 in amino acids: CASSSRLAANTGERFF. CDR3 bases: TGTGCCAGCAGCTCCCGACTTGCCGCTAACACCGGGGAGCGGTTTTTT.